The 7 T cell receptor beta chains presented below share a single source sample, sequenced in a study of blood T cells in healthy people across ages. The second PCR ran roughly 7 to 11 cycles with a sample-barcoded 5' primer and J-beta primers. TCRdb independently ran MiXCR on the 5' RACE reads; one entry per CDR3 protein. Of over 750,000 distinct CDR3 sequences in the sample, roughly 25% were seen once. This sample was also put to use in a study of T cells of mothers and their children.

Sequencing was done on a sample of blood. The receptor source for this set is a boy younger than 18 in good health.

The genes are TRBV2 and TRBJ1-2, with 9 bases fitting TRBD1. Looked up from germline, CDR1 is SNHLY and CDR2 is FYNNEI. V dropped 7 bases and J dropped 4; count of bases not matched to a gene: 7. The CDR3 runs 14 residues. CDR3 loop: CASTQGQGIYGYTF. The CDR3 DNA sequence: TGTGCCAGCACTCAAGGACAGGGGATCTATGGCTACACCTTC.

This clonotype was picked up a small number of times. The CDR3 DNA follows: TGTGCCAGCAGTTCCCAACCTAAATACGAGCAGTACTTC. Amino acid sequence: CASSSQPKYEQYF. This chain connects TRBV6-5 to TRBJ2-7; D uncertain. V lost 4 bases and J lost 4, with 11 bases in between. Germline CDR1 MNHEY, CDR2 SVGAGI. CDR3 size: 13 residues.

This clonotype has ten or more counts. This chain connects TRBV6-1 to TRBJ2-5, with 7 positions matching TRBD2. The V gene's germline CDR1 is MNHNS and CDR2 SASEGT. CDR3 length: 14 amino acids. After removal of 10 bases from V and 3 bases from J, the junction contained 11 bases not matched to a gene. The CDR3 spells CAIGGLRGKETQYF. The CDR3 DNA reads as TGTGCCATTGGGGGATTGCGGGGGAAAGAGACCCAGTACTTC.

The chain joins TRBV7-9 to TRBJ1-4; a possible D gene is TRBD1 (5 bases). Trimming removed 1 base at V and 8 bases at J, with 8 bases between. The germline CDR1 and CDR2 sequences are SEHNR and FQNEAQ (reference sequence). CDR3 length equals 13 residues. CDR3 nucleotides: TGTGCCAGCAGCTTAGAGACAGAGGAAAAACTGTTTTTT. Translating gives CASSLETEEKLFF.

This clonotype occurred a few times. V and J are TRBV13 and TRBJ1-6, with 9 bases aligning to TRBD1. V trimming: 4 bases; J trimming: 9 bases; junction bases outside the gene matches: 4. In germline, CDR1 is PRHDT, CDR2 FYEKMQ (reference sequence). The CDR3 is made up of 14 amino acids. The CDR3 sequence: CASSSQGASSPLHF. CDR3 nucleotides: TGTGCCAGCAGCTCACAGGGGGCGAGTTCACCCCTCCACTTT.

The chain recombines TRBV25-1 with TRBJ2-1; D call uncertain. The better agreement between TRBJ2-7 and the DNA end casts doubt on the J call. CDR3 size: 15 residues. Germline loops: CDR1 MGHDK, CDR2 SYGVNS. Here the CDR3 DNA reads TGTGCCAGCAGTGAATATGGCGAGCTGAACTACGAGCAGTACTTC. It yields the protein CASSEYGELNYEQYF.

This clonotype occurred a few times. The chain carries TRBV7-6 and TRBJ2-5, with 10 positions matching TRBD2. J was trimmed by 3 bases and V by 2 bases; bases with no gene match: 9. The CDR3 is 17 amino acids. The V gene's germline CDR1 is SGHVS and CDR2 FNYEAQ. CDR3 loop: CASSLHLTLAGEETQYF. Written as DNA, the CDR3 is TGTGCCAGCAGCTTACACCTTACGCTAGCGGGGGAAGAGACCCAGTACTTC.